These T cell receptor beta chains were read from a single sample in a study of glioma-infiltrating T cells after dendritic cell vaccination. Produced via immunoSEQ multiplex PCR; TCRdb's table is partial and in-frame only. In the table there are some 90,000 clones, 81% of which are singletons. Sequenced material: blood, taken after dendritic cell vaccination. The receptors here all came from a human donor with glioblastoma. Each CDR3 is given with its conserved first and last residue. Each record gives: V gene, J gene, D gene, clone size, CDR3 DNA, CDR3 protein. D genes are given only for firm matches. Rows give clone size only sometimes, using once, few, many, or a class for an expanded clone.

>TRBV29-1|TRBJ2-5|TRBD1|-
TGCAGCGTTCGACAGGGGTCGGGGGAGACCCAGTACTTC
CSVRQGSGETQYF
>TRBV10-2|TRBJ1-5|TRBD1|-
TGCGCCAGCAGTGATACCCACAGGGGGCAGCAGCCCCAGCATTTT
CASSDTHRGQQPQHF
>TRBV5-1|TRBJ2-7|-|-
TGCGCCAGCAGCTTGGCCAGTTCCTACGAGCAGTACTTC
CASSLASSYEQYF
>TRBV7-2|TRBJ2-7|TRBD1|-
TGTGCCAGCAGCAACAAGGGGGCCCCCCGGGCCTACGAGCAGTACTTC
CASSNKGAPRAYEQYF
>TRBV6-1|TRBJ2-1|TRBD2|once
TGTGCCAGCAGTGAAGCGCGGGGGTTTGAGCAGTTCTTC
CASSEARGFEQFF
>TRBV9|TRBJ1-1|-|-
TGTGCCAGCAGCGCAGGGATACTTAGGAACACTGAAGCTTTCTTT
CASSAGILRNTEAFF
>TRBV18|TRBJ1-4|TRBD1|-
TGTGCCAGCTCACCAACCGGGACAGGCGGGGAAAAACTGTTTTTT
CASSPTGTGGEKLFF
>TRBV7-2|TRBJ1-5|TRBD1|few
TGTGCCAGCAGCCCTGCGGGACAGGGGTATCAGCCCCAGCATTTT
CASSPAGQGYQPQHF
>TRBV7-9|TRBJ2-2|TRBD2|-
TGTGCCAGCAGCGCGCGTTCGGCGGGAGCCACCGGGGAGCTGTTTTTT
CASSARSAGATGELFF
>TRBV7-2|TRBJ2-3|TRBD2|once
TGTGCCAGCAGCCCACAAGGGACTAGTACGCAGTATTTT
CASSPQGTSTQYF